Below, one T cell receptor (beta chain) is given with its context. Its antigen is not known. The sample belongs to a study of T cells after yellow fever vaccination. About the research overall: Fractions low in cell number were prepared with SMART-Seq v4 Ultra Low Input.

The study's findings and limits: Abundant bulk-derived clonotypes could contaminate FACS-sorted repertoires. Reappearance after the booster was observed for most primary-vaccination clones (around 96% CD4, more than 70% CD8).

Germline V gene lookup returns CDR1 DFQATT and CDR2 SNEGSKA (reference sequence). The CDR3 spans 14 residues. The study made its TCR cDNA through 5'RACE template switching. That step introduced a universal primer site along with UMIs. TCRdb used MiXCR to reprocess the 5' RACE reads, holding one entry per CDR3 protein. The table has 450,000 to 600,000 distinct CDR3 sequences, less than 20% seen once. The chain couples TRBV20-1 to TRBJ1-1; D is possibly TRBD1 (6 bases). The sequence came from a man aged 18 to 29 who received the YFV17D yellow fever vaccine. Sample: PBMCs, taken around 5 days after the first yellow fever vaccination. The CDR3 is CILTGPGTRGEAFF. CDR3 DNA: TGCATCCTGACTGGTCCAGGGACCAGGGGTGAAGCTTTCTTT.